This T cell receptor (beta chain) was profiled in a study of shared clonotypes between healthy human individuals. The CDR3 extends over 15 amino acids. With V trimmed by 7 bases and J by 8 bases, 11 bases remained unmatched. Germline V gives CDR1 SNHLY, CDR2 FYNNEI. Assay: immunoSEQ multiplex PCR; the TCRdb copy retains only in-frame clones and omits some. The data contain 2.3 million or so clones, over 90% of them singletons. Sequencing was done on a sample of naive CD4+ T cells from PBMCs. The subset is: CD45RA+ positively selected. V gene TRBV2 combines with J gene TRBJ2-1; 10 nucleotides agree with TRBD2. The source is a young man in good health. Some clones in this sample may be carry-over from other donors' samples. DNA for the CDR3: TGTGCCAGCATTCCTCTGGTAGCGGGAGGCCATGAGCAGTTCTTC. Protein: CASIPLVAGGHEQFF.